One sample yielded the 21 T cell receptor beta chains listed below, sequenced in a study of T-cell reconstitution after alpha-beta-depleted transplantation in children. During its preparation, the TCRbeta library received unique molecular identifiers. TCRdb reprocessed the PCR reads via MiXCR and lists one record per CDR3 protein. The sample consists of roughly 100,000 distinct CDR3 sequences, approximately 8% of them appearing once. The source was PBMCs, collected before TCRalphabeta/CD19-depleted stem cell transplant. Every receptor here comes from a boy between 2 and 10 years old with acute lymphoblastic leukemia, due to receive a stem cell transplant.

This clonotype was recorded at least ten times. The chain links TRBV10-3 to TRBJ1-2; TRBD1 is a possible D gene (5 bases). Trimming removed 4 bases at V and 0 bases at J, with 9 bases between. The CDR3 has 14 amino acids. The germline V gene has CDR1 ENHRY and CDR2 SYGVKD. The CDR3 sequence: CAISGRTTNYGYTF. CDR3 bases: TGTGCCATCAGTGGAAGGACAACTAACTATGGCTACACCTTC.

This clonotype showed up many times. This sequence joins TRBV6-5 and TRBJ2-1; a possible D gene is TRBD1 (6 bases). The ends were cut back, 4 bases at V and 5 bases at J, with 12 bases in the middle. This CDR3 is 14 amino acids long. The germline V gene has CDR1 MNHEY and CDR2 SVGAGI. CDR3 amino acids: CASSFPQGHNEQFF. CDR3 bases: TGTGCCAGCAGTTTCCCGCAGGGGCACAATGAGCAGTTCTTC.

The sample holds many counts of this clonotype. The chain links TRBV2 to TRBJ1-5; TRBD1 agrees at 9 bases. The V gene end was trimmed by 6 bases and the J gene end by 2 bases; junction bases not matched to a gene: 5. Germline lookup yields CDR1 SNHLY and CDR2 FYNNEI. The CDR3 extends over 15 amino acids. DNA of the CDR3: TGTGCCAGCAGAGAACAGGGGGCAGGCAATCAGCCCCAGCATTTT. Its translation: CASREQGAGNQPQHF.

This clonotype was seen more than once but under ten times. Germline is not matched at one junction end, which may reflect a read error. The chain is built from TRBV20-1 and TRBJ2-1; weak D call: TRBD1 (6 bases). Germline assignment: CDR1 DFQATT and CDR2 SNEGSKA (reference sequence). The CDR3 loop spans 16 amino acids. CDR3 nucleotide sequence: TGCTGTGCTAGAGATCGAGGGGGTCAATCCTACAATGAGCAGTTCTTC. It encodes CCARDRGGQSYNEQFF.

This clonotype was recorded many times. CDR3 coding DNA: TGTGCCAGCAGCTCGGAAAACCGGTACGAGCAGTACTTC. This codes for CASSSENRYEQYF. The rearrangement links TRBV5-5 to TRBJ2-7, with D hard to call. CDR1 is SGHKS and CDR2 is YYEKEE in the germline V gene (reference sequence). This CDR3 comprises 13 residues. Trimming removed 3 bases from V and 4 bases from J, with 11 bases in between.

The table lists this clonotype with many counts. The chain joins TRBV7-2 to TRBJ2-1, with D unclear. Trimming left V 4 bases short and J 4 bases short, with 11 bases between. Germline CDR1 and CDR2: SGHTA and FQGNSA. The CDR3 length is 14 residues. The CDR3 here is CASSSPGWYNEQFF. The CDR3 DNA sequence: TGTGCCAGCAGCTCCCCCGGGTGGTACAATGAGCAGTTCTTC.

This chain uses TRBV7-9 with TRBJ1-6; D possibly corresponds to TRBD1 (6 bases). Germline V gene data show CDR1 as SEHNR and CDR2 as FQNEAQ (reference sequence). V was clipped by 5 bases and J by 7 bases, with 15 bases between them. The CDR3 runs to 15 residues. Written as DNA, the CDR3 is TGTGCCAGCAGCCAACAGGGAGGAGGGAATTCACCCCTCCACTTT. As protein: CASSQQGGGNSPLHF.

This rearrangement joins TRBV27 to TRBJ2-2; TRBD2 matches at 14 bases. CDR3 length: 16 residues. The trim removed 6 bases at V and 7 bases at J, leaving 7 bases unmatched. CDR1 MNHEY and CDR2 SMNVEV come from the germline V gene (reference sequence). CDR3 bases: TGTGCCAGCAGATTTGGACTAGCGGGGGGAATCGGGGAGCTGTTTTTT. Amino acids: CASRFGLAGGIGELFF.

This clonotype has ten or more counts. The J gene is TRBJ1-1, the V gene TRBV27, with a possible D match to TRBD1 (5 bases). In germline, CDR1 is MNHEY, CDR2 SMNVEV (reference sequence). V lost 7 bases and J 4 bases, leaving 22 bases between the germline ends. CDR3 length: 16 residues. The CDR3 sequence: CASTPPGGAPATEAFF. The CDR3 nucleotides read TGTGCCAGCACTCCTCCGGGCGGGGCGCCGGCCACTGAAGCTTTCTTT.

There are many counts of this clonotype. The V gene is TRBV20-1, the J gene TRBJ2-7, with D possibly being TRBD1 or TRBD2 (5 bases each). The V end lost 4 bases, the J end lost 5 bases, and 21 bases lay between the germline ends. The V gene's germline CDR1 is DFQATT and CDR2 SNEGSKA (reference sequence). The CDR3 runs 15 residues. CDR3 region: CSATTPERGLDEQYF. The DNA of the CDR3 is TGCAGTGCTACCACCCCAGAGAGGGGTCTGGACGAGCAGTACTTC.

This clonotype was seen many times. The chain links TRBV20-1 to TRBJ2-5; D not resolved. Trimming stripped 1 base from V and 2 bases from J, with 11 bases between. The CDR3 spans 14 residues. The germline V gene has CDR1 DFQATT and CDR2 SNEGSKA (reference sequence). CDR3: CSARVPLGQETQYF. In DNA form, the CDR3 reads TGCAGTGCTAGAGTCCCTTTGGGGCAAGAGACCCAGTACTTC.

This clonotype was seen repeatedly, ten times or more. The chain links TRBV27 to TRBJ2-3; no firm D call. The CDR3 loop spans 15 amino acids. V shed 5 bases and J shed 6 bases, with 18 bases lying between them. In germline, CDR1 is MNHEY, CDR2 SMNVEV (reference sequence). As DNA, the CDR3 is TGTGCCAGCAGTCGCCGGGCCAAGGTGATGGATACGCAGTATTTT. This gives the protein CASSRRAKVMDTQYF.

This clonotype was picked up many times. The CDR3 protein is CASSQDGTSGVTDTQYF. The DNA for the CDR3 is TGTGCCAGCAGCCAAGACGGGACTAGCGGGGTCACAGATACGCAGTATTTT. The chain combines TRBV4-2 with TRBJ2-3, with 13 bases that match TRBD2. The CDR3 consists of 17 residues. V lost 0 bases to trimming and J lost 2 bases; unmatched junction nucleotides: 2. Germline CDR1 LGHNA, CDR2 YNFKEQ.

In this sample, this clonotype turned up many times. The J gene is TRBJ1-1, the V gene TRBV7-9, with D perhaps matching TRBD1 (5 bases). This CDR3 is 14 amino acids long. Trimming took 2 bases from V and 4 from J, leaving 11 bases between them. Per germline, CDR1 SEHNR and CDR2 FQNEAQ (reference sequence). CDR3: CASSLLSRATEAFF. The CDR3 nucleotides are TGTGCCAGCAGCTTACTCAGCAGGGCCACTGAAGCTTTCTTT.

This chain connects TRBV12-5 to TRBJ1-5; TRBD1 matches at 9 bases. Germline lookup yields CDR1 LGHNT and CDR2 FRNRAP. Trimming at V came to 2 bases and at J to 0 bases, leaving 8 bases not matched to a gene. There are 18 residues in the CDR3. The CDR3 nucleotides read TGTGCTAGTGGTTTGTTTAAGACAGGGGGTTATAGCAATCAGCCCCAGCATTTT. Encoded protein: CASGLFKTGGYSNQPQHF.

A few counts support this clonotype. The J gene is TRBJ2-3, the V gene TRBV7-2; 9 bases align to TRBD2. With 0 bases clipped from V and 4 bases from J, the junction kept 5 bases outside the gene matches. The CDR3 is made up of 16 amino acids. CDR1 is SGHTA, CDR2 FQGNSA, per germline. CDR3 coding DNA: TGTGCCAGCAGCTTAGCTAGCGGGGGCCGGGCAGATACGCAGTATTTT. It specifies CASSLASGGRADTQYF.

J is TRBJ1-2 and V is TRBV2; D gene unclear. The V gene's germline CDR1 is SNHLY and CDR2 FYNNEI. This CDR3 contains 16 residues. Trimming cost V 5 bases and J 2 bases, with 18 bases left between them. The CDR3 spells CASSREETRANYGYTF. CDR3 bases: TGTGCCAGCAGTCGGGAGGAGACCCGGGCCAACTATGGCTACACCTTC.

At least ten counts were recorded for this clonotype. DNA for the CDR3: TGTGCCAGCAGCCGATCGGACAGGGAGGCTAATGAAAAACTGTTTTTT. It encodes CASSRSDREANEKLFF. This chain uses TRBV4-2 with TRBJ1-4; TRBD1 aligns across 8 bases. This CDR3 region has 16 residues. Germline CDR1 is LGHNA and CDR2 is YNFKEQ. The trim removed 4 bases at V and 3 bases at J, leaving 7 bases unmatched.

The CDR3 region has the DNA TGTGCCAGCAGTGAAGGGGTCAGTATACAAGAGACCCAGTACTTC. This gives the protein CASSEGVSIQETQYF. The chain couples TRBV25-1 to TRBJ2-5; unclear D gene. Germline loops: CDR1 MGHDK, CDR2 SYGVNS. The CDR3 is 15 amino acids. V was shortened by 2 bases and J by 2 bases, with 12 bases between the two germline ends.

This chain connects TRBV7-9 to TRBJ2-1; D may match TRBD1 or TRBD2 (5 bases each). Deletions cut 1 base from V and 8 bases from J, with 21 bases between. CDR3 length: 17 amino acids. The germline gives CDR1 SEHNR, CDR2 FQNEAQ (reference sequence). The CDR3 nucleotides are TGTGCCAGCAGCTTAGGTCTCTCCGGGGCCCCTGTGGATGAGCAGTTCTTC. It codes for CASSLGLSGAPVDEQFF. Based on the CDR3 plus reference TRBV7-9 and TRBJ2-1, the full variable domain is DTGVSQNPRHKITKRGQNVTFRCDPISEHNRLYWYRQTLGQGPEFLTYFQNEAQLEKSRLLSDRFSAERPKGSFSTLEIQRTEQGDSAMYLCASSLGLSGAPVDEQFFGPGTRLTVL.

CDR3 nucleotide sequence: TGCGCCAGCAGCTTGGTAGGCGGGGCCATTACCGGGGAGCTGTTTTTT. Amino acids: CASSLVGGAITGELFF. The genes are TRBV5-1 and TRBJ2-2, with TRBD2 as a possible D gene (6 bases). The ends were cut back, 0 bases at V and 5 bases at J, with 14 bases in the middle. CDR3 length: 16 residues. Germline V lookup: CDR1 SGHRS, CDR2 YFSETQ.